This T cell receptor (beta chain) was sequenced for a study of monozygotic twins with inflammatory bowel disease (dated by TCRdb to between 2018 and 2021). As for the study more broadly: The full study comprised 28 monozygotic twin pairs: nine German pairs (four IBD-concordant, five IBD-discordant) and 19 IBD-discordant Danish pairs. Disease-associated traits were sought mainly through comparisons between IBD patients and their genetically identical healthy co-twins within discordant pairs. Each individual had, on average, about 151 000 unique TCRalpha sequences and 181 000 unique TCRbeta sequences available for analysis.

Turning to this clonotype: It has no known antigen specificity.

The CDR3, from cysteine to phenylalanine, totals 18 residues. The nucleotide record is missing. Libraries were constructed by 5' RACE. For each TCR library, 3,500 to 4,000 ng of total RNA was used. cDNA was synthesized with SMARTScribe reverse transcriptase in eight separate reactions per sample. During cDNA synthesis, template switching introduced unique molecular identifiers that contained a 6-nucleotide sample barcode. TCRalpha and TCRbeta cDNA was amplified in two nested PCRs of approximately 16 and 10 cycles, and bead purification was carried out after each PCR. Before amplification, the cDNA was both treated with uracil DNA-glycosylase and purified with the QIAquick PCR purification kit. The second PCR added Illumina TruSeq-compatible adapters along with sample-specific barcodes. TapeStation and Qubit were used to check library quality and concentration, and 5 ng of each library was pooled. Sequencing of the pooled libraries was done on an Illumina HiSeq2500 single-index Rapid Run using custom sequencing primers and 2 x 100 bp reads. The authors processed their data as follows. UMI-based consensus assembly with MiGEC version 1.2.6 was used to correct PCR and sequencing errors. MiXCR version 2.1.1 was used for V(D)J alignment, clonotype assembly and CDR3 extraction. Gene usage, clonotype sharing and MAIT/NKT TCR abundance were normalised by analysing the top 1000, 10 000 and 20 000 clonotypes per sample. After downsampling to 27 000 UMIs, diversity was calculated as the inverse Simpson index using the vegan R package. Paired Mann-Whitney U tests were applied to discordant twin pairs, and Benjamini-Hochberg correction was used for multiple testing. The reads were reprocessed in TCRdb, with one entry per CDR3 protein sequence and no accompanying DNA. TCRdb, not the authors, supplied the V and J calls. The sample's table covers 350,000 to 500,000 distinct CDR3 sequences. About 2.6% of the sample goes to the ten largest clones.

Findings and caveats that apply to the study as a whole: IBD patients had lower TCRbeta repertoire diversity, measured by the inverse Simpson index, than their healthy co-twins. Different T cell subtypes could not be distinguished in the analysis. Repertoire similarity did not differ between concordant and discordant twins, which could be due to limited statistical power. No single strong signal or clonotype linked to IBD turned up in the results, so the idea that one exists was not supported. Because patients were on differing immunosuppressive treatments, the repertoires may have picked up extra background noise and inter-individual variability. Fewer clonotypes were shared with other individuals by IBD patients than by healthy twins, most markedly in patients showing signs of disease activity.

From each donor, an approximately 2.3 ml peripheral blood sample was collected into PAXgene tubes and kept at -80 degrees C. Total RNA was isolated from whole blood with the PAXgene blood miRNA kit on an automated QIAcube, without T cell sorting. Peripheral blood from monozygotic twin pairs, either concordant or discordant for inflammatory bowel disease, underwent deep TCRalpha and TCRbeta repertoire profiling that used unique molecular barcoding. Smoking habits were recorded for all twin pairs, with individuals classified as current, former or never smokers. The sequence links TRBV21-1 to TRBJ2-2. TRBV21-1 represents a pseudogene. The receptor was isolated from a human donor with ulcerative colitis or Crohn's disease, or a healthy co-twin of an affected twin (not recorded which). Sequenced material: blood. This receptor has the CDR3 CASSKGEKEPKMNGELFF.